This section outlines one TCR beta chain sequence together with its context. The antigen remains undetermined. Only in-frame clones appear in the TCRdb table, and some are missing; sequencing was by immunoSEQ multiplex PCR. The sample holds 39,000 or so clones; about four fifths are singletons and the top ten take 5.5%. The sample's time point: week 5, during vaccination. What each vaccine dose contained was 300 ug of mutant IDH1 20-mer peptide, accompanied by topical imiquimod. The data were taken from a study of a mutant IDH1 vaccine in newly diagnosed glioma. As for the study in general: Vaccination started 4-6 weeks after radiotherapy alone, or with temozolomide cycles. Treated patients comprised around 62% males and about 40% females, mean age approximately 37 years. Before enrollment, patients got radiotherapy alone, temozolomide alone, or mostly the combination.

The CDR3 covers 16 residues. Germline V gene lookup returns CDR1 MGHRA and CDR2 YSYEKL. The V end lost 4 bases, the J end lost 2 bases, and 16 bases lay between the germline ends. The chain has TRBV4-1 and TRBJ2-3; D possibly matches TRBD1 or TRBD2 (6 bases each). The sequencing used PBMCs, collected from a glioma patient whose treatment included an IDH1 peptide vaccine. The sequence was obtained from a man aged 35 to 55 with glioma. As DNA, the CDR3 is TGCGCCAGCAGCCCCCGGGGGCTAACATACACAGATACGCAGTATTTT. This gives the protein CASSPRGLTYTDTQYF.